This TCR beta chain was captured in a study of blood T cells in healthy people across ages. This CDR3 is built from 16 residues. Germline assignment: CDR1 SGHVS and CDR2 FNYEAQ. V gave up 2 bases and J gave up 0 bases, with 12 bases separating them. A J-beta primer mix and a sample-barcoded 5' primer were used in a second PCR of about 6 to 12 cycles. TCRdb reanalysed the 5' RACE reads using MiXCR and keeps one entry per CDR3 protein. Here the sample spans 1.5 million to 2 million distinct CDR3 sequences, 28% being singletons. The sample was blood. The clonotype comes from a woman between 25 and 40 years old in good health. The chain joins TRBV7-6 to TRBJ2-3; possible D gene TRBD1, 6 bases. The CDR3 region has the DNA TGTGCCAGCAGCTTAAGGGGGTCAACTAGCACAGATACGCAGTATTTT. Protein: CASSLRGSTSTDTQYF.